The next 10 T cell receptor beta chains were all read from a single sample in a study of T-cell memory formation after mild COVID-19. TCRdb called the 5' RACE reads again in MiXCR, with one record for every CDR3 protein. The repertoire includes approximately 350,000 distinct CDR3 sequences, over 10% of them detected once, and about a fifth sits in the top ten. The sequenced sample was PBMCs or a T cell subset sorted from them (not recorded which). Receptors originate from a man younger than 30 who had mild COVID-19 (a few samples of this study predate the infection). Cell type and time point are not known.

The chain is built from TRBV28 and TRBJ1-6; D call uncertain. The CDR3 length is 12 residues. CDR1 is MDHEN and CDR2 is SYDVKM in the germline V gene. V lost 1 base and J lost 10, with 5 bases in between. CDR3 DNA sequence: TGTGCCAGCAGTTTATTGAGGTCACCCCTCCACTTT. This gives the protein CASSLLRSPLHF.

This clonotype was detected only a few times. The CDR3: CAKSTGANTF. CDR3 nucleotide sequence: TGTGCCAAGTCGACGGGTGCGAATACCTTC. This chain connects TRBV2 to TRBJ1-2; D gene unclear. Germline V gene data show CDR1 as SNHLY and CDR2 as FYNNEI. This CDR3 is built from 10 residues. Trimming removed 10 bases from V and 14 bases from J, with 17 bases in between. Complete variable domain (other parts from reference TRBV2 and TRBJ1-2): EPEVTQTPSHQVTQMGQEVILRCVPISNHLYFYWYRQILGQKVEFLVSFYNNEISEKSEIFDDQFSVERPDGSNFTLKIRSTKLEDSAMYFCAKSTGANTFGSGTRLTVV.

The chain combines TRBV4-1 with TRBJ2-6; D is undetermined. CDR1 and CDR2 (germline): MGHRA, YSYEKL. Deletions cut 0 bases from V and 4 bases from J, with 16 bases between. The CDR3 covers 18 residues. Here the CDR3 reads CASSQDLALRWGANVLTF. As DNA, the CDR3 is TGCGCCAGCAGCCAAGACTTAGCCCTGAGGTGGGGGGCCAACGTCCTGACTTTC.

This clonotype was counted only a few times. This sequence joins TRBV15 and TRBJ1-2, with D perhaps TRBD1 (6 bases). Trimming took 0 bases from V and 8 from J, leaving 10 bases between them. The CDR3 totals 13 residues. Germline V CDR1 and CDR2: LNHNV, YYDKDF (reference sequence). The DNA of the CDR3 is TGTGCCACCAGCAGAGACGAGGGGGAGGGCTACACCTTC. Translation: CATSRDEGEGYTF.

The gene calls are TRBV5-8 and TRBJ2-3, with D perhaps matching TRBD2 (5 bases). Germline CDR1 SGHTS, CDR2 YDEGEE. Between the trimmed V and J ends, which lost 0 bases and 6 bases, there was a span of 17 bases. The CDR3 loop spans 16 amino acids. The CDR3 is CASSLGYSGVADTQYF. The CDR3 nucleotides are TGTGCCAGCAGCTTGGGGTATTCCGGGGTGGCGGATACGCAGTATTTT.

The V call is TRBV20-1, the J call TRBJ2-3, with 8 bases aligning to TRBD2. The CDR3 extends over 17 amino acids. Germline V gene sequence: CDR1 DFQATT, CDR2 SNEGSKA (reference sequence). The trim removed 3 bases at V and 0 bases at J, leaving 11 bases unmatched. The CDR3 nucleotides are TGCAGTGCTAGGGGGGTGGAGTCTAGCGGGAGCACAGATACGCAGTATTTT. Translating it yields CSARGVESSGSTDTQYF.

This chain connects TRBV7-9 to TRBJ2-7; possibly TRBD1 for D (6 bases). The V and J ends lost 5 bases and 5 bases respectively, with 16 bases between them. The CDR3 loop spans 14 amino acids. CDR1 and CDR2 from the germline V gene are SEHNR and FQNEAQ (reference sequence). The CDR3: CASSLTGPGDEQYF. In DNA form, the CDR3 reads TGTGCCAGCAGCCTCACGGGACCAGGGGACGAGCAGTACTTC.

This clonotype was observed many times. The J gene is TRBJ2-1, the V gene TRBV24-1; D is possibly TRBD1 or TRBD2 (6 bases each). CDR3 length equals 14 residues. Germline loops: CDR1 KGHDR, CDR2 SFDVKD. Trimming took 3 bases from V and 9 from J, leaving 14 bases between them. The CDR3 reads CATSDPRRGIEQFF. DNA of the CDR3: TGTGCCACCAGTGATCCTAGGAGGGGGATTGAGCAGTTCTTC.

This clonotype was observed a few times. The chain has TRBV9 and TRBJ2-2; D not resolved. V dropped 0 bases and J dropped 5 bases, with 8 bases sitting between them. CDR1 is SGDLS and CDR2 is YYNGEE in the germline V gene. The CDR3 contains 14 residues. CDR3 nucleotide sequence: TGTGCCAGCAGCGTAGGAAGTGGAACCGGGGAGCTGTTTTTT. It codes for CASSVGSGTGELFF.

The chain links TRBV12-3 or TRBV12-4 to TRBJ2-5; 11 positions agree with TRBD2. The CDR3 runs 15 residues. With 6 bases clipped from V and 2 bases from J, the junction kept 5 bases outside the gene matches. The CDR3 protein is CASSRLAGRQETQYF. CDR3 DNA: TGTGCCAGCAGCAGACTAGCGGGACGGCAAGAGACCCAGTACTTC.